Each of the 23 T cell receptor beta chains below was sequenced from the same sample in a study of cytomegalovirus exposure and HLA in healthy donors. PCR involved 60 Vbeta and 13 Jbeta primers. The table came from immunoSEQ multiplex PCR; TCRdb's copy has only in-frame clones and leaves some out. Of about 120,000 clones listed, roughly 76% are singletons. Sequences were obtained from PBMCs. The receptors here all came from a woman aged 50 to 65 in good health and CMV-seronegative.

The J gene is TRBJ2-3, the V gene TRBV9, with no clear D. The CDR3 is 14 amino acids. V lost 0 bases and J lost 2, with 7 bases in between. The V gene's germline CDR1 is SGDLS and CDR2 YYNGEE. The chain's CDR3 is CASSVERATDTQYF. The CDR3 nucleotides read TGTGCCAGCAGCGTAGAGCGCGCCACAGATACGCAGTATTTT.

This clone occurred many times. The chain employs TRBV10-3 and TRBJ2-7; D possibly corresponds to TRBD1 (6 bases). This CDR3 has 15 residues. Germline CDR1 and CDR2: ENHRY and SYGVKD. V was pared by 6 bases and J by 0 bases, with 15 bases between. The CDR3 spells CAISRDRTNSYEQYF. The CDR3, as DNA: TGTGCCATCAGCCGTGACAGGACGAACTCCTACGAGCAGTACTTC.

This chain uses TRBV7-6 with TRBJ1-3; TRBD1 matches 7 bases. Germline V gene data show CDR1 as SGHVS and CDR2 as FNYEAQ. The J segment lost 2 bases and the V segment lost 0 bases, leaving 1 base of the junction unmatched. The CDR3 has 15 amino acids. CDR3 DNA: TGTGCCAGCAGCTTAGCGGGACAGACTGGAAACACCATATATTTT. Translation: CASSLAGQTGNTIYF.

V and J are TRBV10-3 and TRBJ2-1; D is possibly TRBD1 (6 bases). The germline V and J ends were trimmed by 6 bases and 4 bases, with 22 bases remaining between them. Germline V lookup: CDR1 ENHRY, CDR2 SYGVKD. This CDR3 contains 17 residues. CDR3 coding DNA: TGTGCCATCAGGAGGGCAGGGGCTAGCTTCGGGTACAATGAGCAGTTCTTC. It yields the protein CAIRRAGASFGYNEQFF.

The chain employs TRBV30 and TRBJ1-1, with a tentative D call TRBD1 (6 bases). The CDR3 is 16 residues long. Germline assignment: CDR1 GTSNPN and CDR2 SVGIG (reference sequence). Trimming shortened V by 3 bases and J by 3 bases, and 20 bases separated the two germline ends. Here the CDR3 DNA reads TGTGCCTGGAGCCCATTGGGGGCCCTTTTAGACACTGAAGCTTTCTTT. Protein: CAWSPLGALLDTEAFF. The full variable domain, with the rest looked up from reference TRBV30 and TRBJ1-1, is SQTIHQWPATLVQPVGSPLSLECTVEGTSNPNLYWYRQAAGRGLQLLFYSVGIGQISSEVPQNLSASRPQDRQFILSSKKLLLSDSGFYLCAWSPLGALLDTEAFFGQGTRLTVV.

J is TRBJ2-7 and V is TRBV7-2, with 8 bases matching TRBD2. V was pared by 5 bases and J by 3 bases, with 6 bases of the junction left unmatched. The CDR3 is 14 amino acids. Looked up from germline, CDR1 is SGHTA and CDR2 is FQGNSA. CDR3: CASSEGLGVYEQYF. The CDR3 DNA is TGTGCCAGCAGCGAGGGACTAGGTGTCTACGAGCAGTACTTC.

CDR3 coding DNA: TGTGCCAGCAGCCGGGACAGGGGAGATGGAAACACCATATATTTT. Protein: CASSRDRGDGNTIYF. The rearrangement links TRBV6-5 to TRBJ1-3, with TRBD1 identical over 10 bases. V dropped 6 bases and J dropped 3; count of bases not matched to a gene: 5. CDR3 length: 15 amino acids. Germline CDR1 is MNHEY and CDR2 is SVGAGI.

The chain carries TRBV6-5 and TRBJ2-5; D is unclear. V lost 2 bases, J lost 4 bases, and 8 bases lay in between. Germline CDR1 MNHEY, CDR2 SVGAGI. The CDR3 totals 13 residues. The DNA for the CDR3 is TGTGCCAGCAGTTACCTGGCTCTAGAGACCCAGTACTTC. Protein: CASSYLALETQYF.

This CDR3 is CATNTGQGGNTIYF. The CDR3 DNA reads as TGTGCCACCAATACGGGACAGGGAGGAAACACCATATATTTT. The J gene is TRBJ1-3, the V gene TRBV10-3; 9 bases fit TRBD1. This CDR3 is built from 14 residues. Unmatched junction bases numbered 8, after V lost 10 bases and J lost 4 bases. Germline CDR1 and CDR2: ENHRY and SYGVKD.

The gene calls are TRBV30 and TRBJ2-5; the match to TRBD1 covers 7 bases. V dropped 2 bases and J dropped 4; count of bases not matched to a gene: 13. This CDR3 has 16 amino acids. Germline CDR1 GTSNPN, CDR2 SVGIG (reference sequence). CDR3 nucleotide sequence: TGTGCCTGGAGTCCCAGGACAGGCGGGCTTAGAGAGACCCAGTACTTC. Translated: CAWSPRTGGLRETQYF.

The chain carries TRBV15 and TRBJ1-1, with unresolved D. The CDR3 has 15 amino acids. Trimming left V 2 bases short and J 6 bases short, with 16 bases between. The germline CDR1 and CDR2 sequences are LNHNV and YYDKDF (reference sequence). The CDR3 nucleotides are TGTGCCACCAGCAGATCAACACGGGGAACCCCTGAAGCTTTCTTT. This gives the protein CATSRSTRGTPEAFF.

This clone turned up a few times. The CDR3, as DNA: TGCGCCAGCAGCCAAGACGGGCGGGGAGGGGATACGCAGTATTTT. Amino acids: CASSQDGRGGDTQYF. The rearrangement links TRBV4-1 to TRBJ2-3, with 7 bases fitting TRBD2. The V gene end was trimmed by 0 bases and the J gene end by 6 bases; junction bases not matched to a gene: 6. In germline, CDR1 is MGHRA, CDR2 YSYEKL. The CDR3 sequence is 15 residues long.

This clone was detected only a few times. The chain has TRBV9 and TRBJ2-3; D might be TRBD2 (5 bases). Trimming removed 0 bases from V and 8 bases from J, with 10 bases in between. The CDR3 is 13 residues long. CDR1 and CDR2 (germline): SGDLS, YYNGEE. Here the CDR3 reads CASSVGGEGTQYF. In DNA form, the CDR3 reads TGTGCCAGCAGCGTAGGGGGAGAAGGTACGCAGTATTTT.

V gene TRBV7-2 combines with J gene TRBJ1-2; maybe TRBD1 (6 bases). Trimming pared 6 bases from V and 0 bases from J, leaving 14 bases between. The CDR3 extends over 15 amino acids. Germline V lookup: CDR1 SGHTA, CDR2 FQGNSA. The CDR3 spells CASRPDDRPNYGYTF. CDR3 coding DNA: TGTGCCAGCAGACCTGATGACAGGCCTAACTATGGCTACACCTTC. The full variable domain, in which reference TRBV7-2 and TRBJ1-2 provide the parts outside the CDR3, is GAGVSQSPSNKVTEKGKDVELRCDPISGHTALYWYRQSLGQGLEFLIYFQGNSAPDKSGLPSDRFSAERTGGSVSTLTIQRTQQEDSAVYLCASRPDDRPNYGYTFGSGTRLTVV.

The gene calls are TRBV5-8 and TRBJ2-1; 11 bases are a match to TRBD2. V was pared by 0 bases and J by 6 bases, with 5 bases of the junction left unmatched. Germline lookup yields CDR1 SGHTS and CDR2 YDEGEE. This CDR3 contains 16 residues. The CDR3 spells CASSLAPLAGVNEQFF. In DNA, the CDR3 is TGTGCCAGCAGCTTGGCCCCACTAGCGGGAGTCAATGAGCAGTTCTTC.

The count of this clone is one. The chain combines TRBV10-3 with TRBJ2-3; 7 nucleotides line up with TRBD2. V was clipped by 10 bases and J by 5 bases; unmatched bases: 9. The CDR3 has 13 amino acids. Germline CDR1 ENHRY, CDR2 SYGVKD. DNA of the CDR3: TGTGCCACCGGCGGGGGAAGGGGAGATACGCAGTATTTT. The encoded protein is CATGGGRGDTQYF.

This sequence joins TRBV11-2 and TRBJ2-7, with 7 bases aligning to TRBD2. Germline V gives CDR1 SGHAT, CDR2 FQNNGV. V was pared by 2 bases and J by 6 bases, with 4 bases of the junction left unmatched. The CDR3 is made up of 13 amino acids. CDR3: CASSLRLASEQYF. In nucleotides, the CDR3 is TGTGCCAGCAGCTTAAGACTAGCCTCCGAGCAGTACTTC.

This clone was counted between two and nine times. This chain links TRBV7-2 with TRBJ2-1, with 10 positions matching TRBD1. This CDR3 region has 14 residues. Looked up from germline, CDR1 is SGHTA and CDR2 is FQGNSA. The J segment lost 6 bases and the V segment lost 5 bases, leaving 4 bases of the junction unmatched. Here the CDR3 DNA reads TGTGCCAGCAGCCGACAGGGGGCTGTCAATGAGCAGTTCTTC. Amino acid sequence: CASSRQGAVNEQFF.

The V call is TRBV27, the J call TRBJ2-7; D might be TRBD2 (6 bases). Trimming cost V 10 bases and J 0 bases, with 16 bases left between them. The CDR3 contains 14 residues. The V gene's germline CDR1 is MNHEY and CDR2 SMNVEV (reference sequence). DNA of the CDR3: TGTGCCAACCCAAGGACTATACACTCCTACGAGCAGTACTTC. This codes for CANPRTIHSYEQYF.

The chain recombines TRBV27 with TRBJ2-1; D might be TRBD2 (6 bases). Trimming took 2 bases from V and 9 from J, leaving 11 bases between them. Germline V gene data show CDR1 as MNHEY and CDR2 as SMNVEV (reference sequence). The CDR3 is 13 residues long. The CDR3 reads CASSLNWRGEQFF. CDR3 sequence (DNA): TGTGCCAGCAGTTTAAATTGGCGGGGTGAGCAGTTCTTC.

The V gene is TRBV28, the J gene TRBJ1-5; the match to TRBD1 covers 7 bases. J gave up 7 bases and V 2 bases, and 8 bases lay outside the gene matches. Germline CDR1 is MDHEN and CDR2 is SYDVKM. The CDR3 spans 15 residues. CDR3 region: CASSLHRGERQPQHF. Written as DNA, the CDR3 is TGTGCCAGCAGTTTACACAGGGGCGAAAGACAGCCCCAGCATTTT.

The chain recombines TRBV2 with TRBJ1-2, with TRBD1 matching over 7 bases. The CDR3 runs 12 residues. J gave up 6 bases and V 4 bases, and 2 bases lay outside the gene matches. From germline, CDR1 is SNHLY and CDR2 FYNNEI. CDR3 protein: CASSGTGDGYTF. For the CDR3, the DNA is TGTGCCAGCAGTGGAACAGGGGATGGCTACACCTTC.

This chain joins TRBV5-4 and TRBJ2-4; TRBD1 aligns across 7 bases. The V and J ends lost 0 bases and 3 bases, in that order; junction bases with no gene match: 0. Germline-derived CDR1 and CDR2 are SGHNT and YYREEE (reference sequence). The CDR3 runs to 14 residues. The CDR3 nucleotides are TGTGCCAGCAGCTTGGGGGACAGCAAAAACATTCAGTACTTC. It yields the protein CASSLGDSKNIQYF.